These T cell receptor beta chains were read from a single sample in a study of early T cells in non-severe SARS-CoV-2 infection. From the 5' RACE reads, TCRdb called clonotypes with MiXCR, one entry per CDR3 protein. The sample holds some 80,000 distinct CDR3 sequences, roughly 13% seen once. The specimen was whole blood. These receptors were taken from an adult who was a healthcare worker with PCR-confirmed SARS-CoV-2 infection or an uninfected control (not recorded which). Both conserved end residues are part of each CDR3. Each record gives: clone size, V gene, J gene, D gene, CDR3 protein, CDR3 DNA. A D gene is named only where the DNA matches it firmly. Not all rows give a size; the values are once, few, many and, for expanded clones, a class.

few,TRBV3-1,TRBJ1-3,NA,CASSQDRLMGNTIYF,TGTGCCAGCAGCCAAGATAGGTTGATGGGGAACACCATATATTTT
few,TRBV20-1,TRBJ2-4,NA,CSASDPTTDSSKNIQYF,TGCAGTGCTAGCGACCCCACTACTGACAGCAGCAAAAACATTCAGTACTTC
few,TRBV20-1,TRBJ2-1,NA,CSARDRTGPSGDEQFF,TGCAGTGCTAGAGATCGGACGGGTCCCTCGGGCGATGAGCAGTTCTTC
few,TRBV4-2,TRBJ1-2,NA,CASSQEQGNGYTF,TGTGCCAGCAGCCAAGAACAGGGAAATGGCTACACCTTC
once,TRBV6-2/TRBV6-3,TRBJ2-7,NA,CASCYDSSFYEQYF,TGTGCCAGCTGTTACGATAGTAGTTTCTACGAGCAGTACTTC
many,TRBV9,TRBJ1-3,NA,CASGVGNTIYF,TGTGCCAGCGGGGTGGGGAACACCATATATTTT
NA,TRBV2,TRBJ2-2,NA,CASKGNTGELFF,TGTGCCAGCAAGGGAAACACCGGGGAGCTGTTTTTT
NA,TRBV30,TRBJ1-5,NA,CAWSVQQGYSNQPQHF,TGTGCCTGGAGTGTCCAACAGGGCTATAGCAATCAGCCCCAGCATTTT
many,TRBV7-8,TRBJ1-6,TRBD1,CASSLRTGHSPLHF,TGTGCCAGCAGCCTTAGGACAGGGCATTCACCCCTCCACTTT
few,TRBV5-4,TRBJ2-3,NA,CASSLESADTQYF,TGTGCCAGCAGCTTGGAATCTGCAGATACGCAGTATTTT
NA,TRBV18,TRBJ1-5,NA,CASSPPGENQPQHF,TGTGCCAGCTCACCACCAGGGGAGAATCAGCCCCAGCATTTT
NA,TRBV7-8,TRBJ2-3,NA,CASSFTSDYTDTQYF,TGTGCCAGCAGCTTCACCTCGGACTACACAGATACGCAGTATTTT
NA,TRBV5-4,TRBJ1-2,NA,CASSRVIDSRWGYTF,TGTGCCAGCAGCCGGGTCATCGACAGCCGGTGGGGCTACACCTTC
NA,TRBV5-1,TRBJ2-7,NA,CASSFGGRGEDEQYF,TGCGCCAGCAGCTTTGGCGGCAGGGGGGAGGACGAGCAGTACTTC
many,TRBV28,TRBJ1-4,NA,CASSFEVDSTVTGTNEKLFF,TGTGCCAGCAGTTTTGAGGTGGACAGTACGGTAACCGGTACCAATGAAAAACTGTTTTTT
few,TRBV6-2/TRBV6-3,TRBJ1-1,NA,CASSSLGVRGTEAFF,TGTGCCAGCAGTTCTCTCGGAGTGCGGGGAACTGAAGCTTTCTTT
many,TRBV5-1,TRBJ1-1,NA,CASSFGSHTEAFF,TGCGCCAGCAGCTTTGGGTCGCACACTGAAGCTTTCTTT
many,TRBV11-2,TRBJ1-5,NA,CASSSFRNQPQHF,TGTGCCAGCAGCTCCTTCCGCAATCAGCCCCAGCATTTT
NA,TRBV10-3,TRBJ2-7,NA,CAISDEQGRGEQYF,TGTGCCATCAGTGATGAACAGGGACGAGGCGAGCAGTACTTC
NA,TRBV11-2,TRBJ2-5,NA,CASSLTSAQETQYF,TGTGCCAGCAGCCTTACATCCGCCCAAGAGACCCAGTACTTC
few,TRBV6-6,TRBJ2-3,TRBD1,CASSAGQGVTDTQYF,TGTGCCAGCAGCGCAGGACAGGGCGTCACAGATACGCAGTATTTT
NA,TRBV30,TRBJ2-2,NA,CAWRSGENTGELFF,TGTGCCTGGAGGTCAGGGGAGAACACCGGGGAGCTGTTTTTT
NA,TRBV30,TRBJ1-1,NA,CAWGRDRGTEAFF,TGTGCCTGGGGCCGGGACCGGGGGACTGAAGCTTTCTTT
NA,TRBV5-1,TRBJ1-2,TRBD1,CASSLAGQASAGYTF,TGCGCCAGCAGCTTGGCTGGACAGGCCTCCGCGGGCTACACCTTC
few,TRBV7-9,TRBJ2-3,NA,CASSLQGWSTDTQYF,TGTGCCAGCAGCTTACAGGGTTGGAGCACAGATACGCAGTATTTT
many,TRBV5-1,TRBJ1-1,NA,CASSLTLNTEAFF,TGCGCCAGCAGCTTGACACTAAACACTGAAGCTTTCTTT
few,TRBV27,TRBJ2-4,NA,CASSSDRTLAKNIQYF,TGTGCCAGCAGCAGTGACAGGACACTAGCCAAAAACATTCAGTACTTC
once,TRBV7-7,TRBJ2-3,NA,CASSQGRTSGDTQYF,TGTGCTAGCAGCCAGGGACGGACATCAGGAGATACGCAGTATTTT
many,TRBV7-9,TRBJ1-2,NA,CASSEVGYTF,TGTGCCAGCAGTGAGGTTGGCTACACCTTC
NA,TRBV12-3/TRBV12-4,TRBJ2-7,NA,CASSFVQGSYEQYF,TGTGCCAGCAGTTTTGTGCAGGGGAGCTACGAGCAGTACTTC
many,TRBV12-3/TRBV12-4,TRBJ1-5,TRBD1,CASSLSMEVYRGRGQPQHF,TGTGCCAGCAGTTTATCTATGGAGGTATACAGGGGGCGCGGTCAGCCCCAGCATTTT
NA,TRBV6-2/TRBV6-3,TRBJ1-2,NA,CASSPAANYGYTF,TGTGCCAGCAGTCCCGCGGCCAACTATGGCTACACCTTC
many,TRBV11-2,TRBJ2-7,NA,CASSLYGGTLLSYEQYF,TGTGCCAGCAGCTTATATGGCGGGACCCTTCTCTCCTACGAGCAGTACTTC
few,TRBV20-1,TRBJ2-7,TRBD2,CSARVSRTSGGSSYEQYF,TGCAGTGCTAGAGTAAGCCGGACTAGCGGGGGAAGCTCCTACGAGCAGTACTTC
many,TRBV7-9,TRBJ1-1,NA,CASSGGTAEAFF,TGTGCCAGCAGCGGGGGTACGGCTGAAGCTTTCTTT
NA,TRBV5-5,TRBJ2-7,NA,CASSLATLRLGPYEQYF,TGTGCCAGCAGCTTAGCTACCCTCCGTTTGGGCCCCTACGAGCAGTACTTC
many,TRBV11-2,TRBJ2-1,NA,CASSTENREREQFF,TGTGCCAGCAGCACGGAAAACAGGGAAAGGGAGCAGTTCTTC
NA,TRBV9,TRBJ2-2,TRBD1,CASSLNRDRGNTGELFF,TGTGCCAGCAGCCTCAACCGGGACAGGGGGAACACCGGGGAGCTGTTTTTT
few,TRBV30,TRBJ2-5,TRBD2,CACAGEETQYF,TGTGCCTGCGCGGGGGAAGAGACCCAGTACTTC
NA,TRBV10-3,TRBJ2-3,TRBD1,CAISRTGGASDTQYF,TGTGCCATCAGCCGAACAGGGGGCGCATCAGATACGCAGTATTTT
few,TRBV27,TRBJ2-1,NA,CASRFGGVNYNEQFF,TGTGCCAGCCGATTTGGAGGGGTGAACTACAATGAGCAGTTCTTC
few,TRBV15,TRBJ1-1,NA,CATSRDRPSGKGAFF,TGTGCCACCAGCAGAGATAGGCCGTCGGGGAAGGGAGCTTTCTTT
NA,TRBV7-9,TRBJ2-1,TRBD2,CASSSKRLASRPYTEQFF,TGTGCCAGCAGCTCCAAAAGACTAGCGTCCCGCCCCTATACTGAGCAGTTCTTC
few,TRBV4-1,TRBJ2-1,NA,CASSQGRSSYNEQFF,TGCGCCAGCAGCCAAGGGCGCAGCTCCTACAATGAGCAGTTCTTC
NA,TRBV7-9,TRBJ2-7,NA,CASSLANGASYEQYF,TGTGCCAGCAGCTTAGCGAACGGGGCCTCCTACGAGCAGTACTTC
NA,TRBV28,TRBJ1-1,TRBD1,CASSLRTGATEAFF,TGTGCCAGCAGTCTCCGGACAGGGGCCACTGAAGCTTTCTTT
NA,TRBV7-9,TRBJ1-1,TRBD1,CASSPPEGAKTEAFF,TGTGCCAGCAGCCCGCCGGAGGGGGCGAAGACTGAAGCTTTCTTT